This record concerns one T cell receptor beta chain sequence. Deletions cut 3 bases from V and 5 bases from J, with 14 bases between. The CDR3 spans 15 residues. Germline V gene sequence: CDR1 MNHEY, CDR2 SMNVEV (reference sequence). The data derive from a study of radiation and T cells in renal cell carcinoma. The table came from immunoSEQ multiplex PCR; TCRdb's copy has only in-frame clones and leaves some out. The sample comprises nearly 20,000 clones, around 63% of which are singletons, and roughly an eighth rests with the top ten. Treatment defined: 15 Gy SBRT to primary tumor, nephrectomy 4 weeks later. Clear cell pathology was present in this patient's renal cell carcinoma.

The chain combines TRBV27 with TRBJ2-1; perhaps TRBD1 as D (6 bases). The sequence was obtained from a woman aged 70-85 years with renal cell carcinoma. Sample: tumor tissue, taken from a patient whose treatment included radiotherapy and nephrectomy. The CDR3 spells CASSLSRRGNNEQFF. In nucleotides, the CDR3 is TGTGCCAGCAGTTTGTCGCGTAGGGGGAACAATGAGCAGTTCTTC.